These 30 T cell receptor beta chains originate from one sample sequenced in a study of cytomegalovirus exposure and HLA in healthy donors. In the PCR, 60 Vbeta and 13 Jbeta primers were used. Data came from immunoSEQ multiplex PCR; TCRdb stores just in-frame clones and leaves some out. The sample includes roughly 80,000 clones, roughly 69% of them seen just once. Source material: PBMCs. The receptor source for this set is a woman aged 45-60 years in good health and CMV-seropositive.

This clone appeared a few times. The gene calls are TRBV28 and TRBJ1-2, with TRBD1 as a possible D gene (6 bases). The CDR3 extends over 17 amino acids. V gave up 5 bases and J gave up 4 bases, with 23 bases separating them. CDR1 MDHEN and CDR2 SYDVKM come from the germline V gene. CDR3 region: CASSHAWTDPRTYGYTF. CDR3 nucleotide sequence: TGTGCCAGCAGTCACGCCTGGACAGATCCAAGAACCTATGGCTACACCTTC.

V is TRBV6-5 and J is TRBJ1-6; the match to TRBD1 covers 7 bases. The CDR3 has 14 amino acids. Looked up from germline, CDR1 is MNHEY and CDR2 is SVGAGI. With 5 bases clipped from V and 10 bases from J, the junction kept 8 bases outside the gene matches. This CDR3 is CASSPGQDGSPLHF. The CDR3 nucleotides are TGTGCCAGCAGTCCAGGACAGGATGGATCACCCCTCCACTTT.

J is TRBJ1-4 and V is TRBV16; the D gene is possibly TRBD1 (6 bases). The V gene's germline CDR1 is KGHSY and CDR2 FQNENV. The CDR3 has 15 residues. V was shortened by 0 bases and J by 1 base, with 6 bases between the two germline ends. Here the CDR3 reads CASSQSRGTNEKLFF. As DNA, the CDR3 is TGTGCCAGCAGCCAATCCAGGGGAACTAATGAAAAACTGTTTTTT.

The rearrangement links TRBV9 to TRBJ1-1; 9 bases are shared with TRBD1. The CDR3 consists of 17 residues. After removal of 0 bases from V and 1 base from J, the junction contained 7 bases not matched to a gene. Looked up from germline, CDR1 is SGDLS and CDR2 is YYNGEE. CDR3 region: CASSVEGTGWWNTEAFF. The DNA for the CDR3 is TGTGCCAGCAGCGTAGAAGGGACAGGGTGGTGGAACACTGAAGCTTTCTTT.

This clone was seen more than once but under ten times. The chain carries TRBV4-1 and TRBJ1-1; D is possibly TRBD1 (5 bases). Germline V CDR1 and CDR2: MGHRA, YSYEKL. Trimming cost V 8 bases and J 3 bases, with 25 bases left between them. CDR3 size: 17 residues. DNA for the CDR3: TGCGCCAGCCGTAAGAATGCGGGGGGTTGGGAGGACACTGAAGCTTTCTTT. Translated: CASRKNAGGWEDTEAFF.

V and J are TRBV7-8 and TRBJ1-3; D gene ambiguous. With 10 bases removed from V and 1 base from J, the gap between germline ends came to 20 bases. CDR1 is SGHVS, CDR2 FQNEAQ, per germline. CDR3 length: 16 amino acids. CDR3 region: CATRSTGRSSGNTIYF. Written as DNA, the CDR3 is TGTGCCACCCGAAGTACGGGGAGATCATCTGGAAACACCATATATTTT.

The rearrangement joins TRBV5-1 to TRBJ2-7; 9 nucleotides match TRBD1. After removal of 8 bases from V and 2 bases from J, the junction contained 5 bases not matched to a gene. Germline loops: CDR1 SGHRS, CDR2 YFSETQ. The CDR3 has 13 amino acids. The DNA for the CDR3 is TGCGCCAGAAGGGACAGGGCCCCCTACGAGCAGTACTTC. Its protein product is CARRDRAPYEQYF.

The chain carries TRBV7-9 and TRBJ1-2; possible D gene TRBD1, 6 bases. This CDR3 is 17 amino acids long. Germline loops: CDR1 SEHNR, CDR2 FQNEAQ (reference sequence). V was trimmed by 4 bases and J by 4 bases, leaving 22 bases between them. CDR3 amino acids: CASSSSGRGRVPYGYTF. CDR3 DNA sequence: TGTGCCAGCAGCTCTTCCGGTAGGGGGAGGGTTCCCTATGGCTACACCTTC.

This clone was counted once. In DNA, the CDR3 is TGCGCCAGCAGCCTCGAGGGCTTGAACACTGAAGCTTTCTTT. This translates into CASSLEGLNTEAFF. The chain joins TRBV5-1 to TRBJ1-1; no reliable D call. Trimming took off 4 bases at V and 0 bases at J, with 10 bases between the two ends. The germline gives CDR1 SGHRS, CDR2 YFSETQ. The CDR3 has 14 amino acids.

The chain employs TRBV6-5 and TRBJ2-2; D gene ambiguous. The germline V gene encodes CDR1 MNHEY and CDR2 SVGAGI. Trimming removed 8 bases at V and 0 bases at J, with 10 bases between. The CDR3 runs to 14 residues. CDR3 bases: TGTGCCAGCTTTTTAACAGCGAACACCGGGGAGCTGTTTTTT. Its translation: CASFLTANTGELFF.

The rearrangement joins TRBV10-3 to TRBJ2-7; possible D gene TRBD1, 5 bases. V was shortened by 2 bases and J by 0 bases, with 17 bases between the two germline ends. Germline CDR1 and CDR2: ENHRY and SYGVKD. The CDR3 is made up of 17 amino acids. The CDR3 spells CAISEAHWQGSSYEQYV. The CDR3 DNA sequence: TGTGCCATCAGTGAGGCGCATTGGCAGGGAAGCTCCTACGAGCAGTACGTC.

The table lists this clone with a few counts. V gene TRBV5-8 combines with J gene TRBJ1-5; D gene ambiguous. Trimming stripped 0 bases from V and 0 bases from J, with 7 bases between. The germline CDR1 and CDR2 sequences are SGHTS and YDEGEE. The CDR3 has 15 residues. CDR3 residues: CASSLGQYSNQPQHF. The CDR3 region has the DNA TGTGCCAGCAGCTTGGGTCAGTATAGCAATCAGCCCCAGCATTTT.

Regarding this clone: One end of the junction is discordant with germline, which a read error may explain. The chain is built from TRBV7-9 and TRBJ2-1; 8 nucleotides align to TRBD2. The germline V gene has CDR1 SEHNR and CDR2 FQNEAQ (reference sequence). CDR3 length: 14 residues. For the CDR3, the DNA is TGTTCCAGCAGCGCGACGGGAGGGGCCAATGAGCAGTTCTTC. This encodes CSSSATGGANEQFF.

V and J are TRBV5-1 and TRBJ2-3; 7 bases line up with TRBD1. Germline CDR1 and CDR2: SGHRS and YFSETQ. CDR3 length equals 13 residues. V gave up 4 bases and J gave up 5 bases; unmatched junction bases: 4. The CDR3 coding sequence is TGCGCCAGCAGCAGGGGGCCTGGAGATACGCAGTATTTT. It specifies CASSRGPGDTQYF.

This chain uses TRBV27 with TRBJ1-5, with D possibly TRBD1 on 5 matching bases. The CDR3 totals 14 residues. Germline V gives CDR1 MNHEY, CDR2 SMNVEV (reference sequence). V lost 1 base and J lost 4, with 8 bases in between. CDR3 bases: TGTGCCAGCAGTTTATTGGCAGGGAATCAGCCCCAGCATTTT. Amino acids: CASSLLAGNQPQHF.

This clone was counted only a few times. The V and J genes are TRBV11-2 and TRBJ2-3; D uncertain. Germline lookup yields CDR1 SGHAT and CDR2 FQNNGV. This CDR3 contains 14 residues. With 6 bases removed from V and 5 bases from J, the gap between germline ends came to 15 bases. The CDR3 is CASRRGSGGDTQYF. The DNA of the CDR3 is TGTGCCAGCAGACGTGGCTCCGGCGGAGATACGCAGTATTTT.

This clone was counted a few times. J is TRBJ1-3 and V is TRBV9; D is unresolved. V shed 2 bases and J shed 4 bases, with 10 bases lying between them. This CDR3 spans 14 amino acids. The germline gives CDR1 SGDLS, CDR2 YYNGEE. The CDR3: CASSVERYGNTIYF. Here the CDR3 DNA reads TGTGCCAGCAGCGTTGAGAGATACGGAAACACCATATATTTT.

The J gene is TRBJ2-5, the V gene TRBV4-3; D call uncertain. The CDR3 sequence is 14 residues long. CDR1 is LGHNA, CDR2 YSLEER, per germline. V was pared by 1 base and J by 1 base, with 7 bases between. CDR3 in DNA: TGCGCCAGCAGCCAAGGCGACATCCAAGAGACCCAGTACTTC. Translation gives CASSQGDIQETQYF.

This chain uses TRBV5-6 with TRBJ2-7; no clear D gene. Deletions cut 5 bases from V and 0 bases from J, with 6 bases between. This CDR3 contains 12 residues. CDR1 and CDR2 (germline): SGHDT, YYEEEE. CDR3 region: CASSKSSYEQYF. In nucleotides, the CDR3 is TGTGCCAGCAGTAAGAGCTCCTACGAGCAGTACTTC.

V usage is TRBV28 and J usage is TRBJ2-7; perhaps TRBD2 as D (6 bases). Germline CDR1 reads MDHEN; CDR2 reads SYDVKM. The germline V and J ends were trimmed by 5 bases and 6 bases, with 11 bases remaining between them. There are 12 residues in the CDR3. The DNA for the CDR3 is TGTGCCAGCAGTGGGCGGGGAGGCGAGCAGTACGTC. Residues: CASSGRGGEQYV.

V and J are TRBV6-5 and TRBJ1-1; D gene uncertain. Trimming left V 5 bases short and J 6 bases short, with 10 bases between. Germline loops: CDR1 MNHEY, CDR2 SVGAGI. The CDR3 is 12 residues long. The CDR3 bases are TGTGCCAGCAGTCCTCTTGACTCTGAAGCTTTCTTT. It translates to CASSPLDSEAFF.

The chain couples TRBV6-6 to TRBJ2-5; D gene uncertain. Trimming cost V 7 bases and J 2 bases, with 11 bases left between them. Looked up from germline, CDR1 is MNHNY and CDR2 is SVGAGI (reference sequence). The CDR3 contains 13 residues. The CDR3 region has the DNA TGTGCCAGCAATCAGGTAGTTCAAGAGACCCAGTACTTC. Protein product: CASNQVVQETQYF.

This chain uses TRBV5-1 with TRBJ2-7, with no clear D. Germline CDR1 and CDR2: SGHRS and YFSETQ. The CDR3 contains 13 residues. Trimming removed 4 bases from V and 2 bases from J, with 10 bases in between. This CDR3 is CASSPVGPYEQYV. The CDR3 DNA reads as TGCGCCAGCAGCCCGGTTGGGCCCTACGAGCAGTACGTC.

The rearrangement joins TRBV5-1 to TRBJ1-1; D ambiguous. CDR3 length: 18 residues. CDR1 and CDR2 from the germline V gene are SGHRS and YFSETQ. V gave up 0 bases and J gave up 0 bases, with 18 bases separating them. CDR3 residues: CASSLVQNPIRLNTEAFF. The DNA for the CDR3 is TGCGCCAGCAGCTTGGTACAGAATCCGATACGCTTGAACACTGAAGCTTTCTTT.

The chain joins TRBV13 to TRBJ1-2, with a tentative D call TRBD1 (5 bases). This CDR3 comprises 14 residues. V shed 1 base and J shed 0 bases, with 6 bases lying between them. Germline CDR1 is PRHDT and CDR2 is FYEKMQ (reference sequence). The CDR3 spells CASSLETANYGYTF. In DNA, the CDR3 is TGTGCCAGCAGCTTAGAGACAGCTAACTATGGCTACACCTTC.

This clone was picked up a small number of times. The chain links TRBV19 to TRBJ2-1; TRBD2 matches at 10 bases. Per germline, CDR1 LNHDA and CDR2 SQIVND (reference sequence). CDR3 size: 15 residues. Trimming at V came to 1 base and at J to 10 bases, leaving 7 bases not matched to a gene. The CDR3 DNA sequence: TGTGCCAGTAGTATAGTAAGCGGGGGGGCCCGGGAGCAGTTCTTC. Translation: CASSIVSGGAREQFF.

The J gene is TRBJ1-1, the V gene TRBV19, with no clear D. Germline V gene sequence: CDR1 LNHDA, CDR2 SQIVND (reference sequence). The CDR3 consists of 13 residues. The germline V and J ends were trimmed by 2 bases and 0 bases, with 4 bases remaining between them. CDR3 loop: CASSIRVNTEAFF. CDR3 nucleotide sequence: TGTGCCAGTAGTATACGAGTGAACACTGAAGCTTTCTTT. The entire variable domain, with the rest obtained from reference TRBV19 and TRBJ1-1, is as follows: DGGITQSPKYLFRKEGQNVTLSCEQNLNHDAMYWYRQDPGQGLRLIYYSQIVNDFQKGDIAEGYSVSREKKESFPLTVTSAQKNPTAFYLCASSIRVNTEAFFGQGTRLTVV.

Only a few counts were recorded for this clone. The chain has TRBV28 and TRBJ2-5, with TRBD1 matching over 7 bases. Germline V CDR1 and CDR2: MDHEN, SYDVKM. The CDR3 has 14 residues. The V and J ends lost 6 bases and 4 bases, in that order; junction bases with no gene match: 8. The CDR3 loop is CASSPQGLPETQYF. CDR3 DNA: TGTGCCAGCAGCCCACAGGGGCTCCCAGAGACCCAGTACTTC.

The CDR3 DNA sequence: TGCGCCAGCAGCCTTCGATTTGGGACAGGGGACTATGGCTACACCTTC. As protein: CASSLRFGTGDYGYTF. The V call is TRBV5-1, the J call TRBJ1-2; 10 bases are a match to TRBD1. With 4 bases clipped from V and 3 bases from J, the junction kept 9 bases outside the gene matches. The CDR3 runs to 16 residues. The germline V gene encodes CDR1 SGHRS and CDR2 YFSETQ.

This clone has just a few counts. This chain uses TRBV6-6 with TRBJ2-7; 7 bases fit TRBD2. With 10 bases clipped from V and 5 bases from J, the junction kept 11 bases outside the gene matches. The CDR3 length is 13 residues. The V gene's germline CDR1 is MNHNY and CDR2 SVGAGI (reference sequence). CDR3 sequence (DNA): TGTGCCACCCGAGCGGGACCTCGCCACGAGCAGTACGTC. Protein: CATRAGPRHEQYV.